A selection of T cell receptor beta chains follows, all from one sample in a study of technical replicates of blood from a handful of donors. Sequencing used immunoSEQ multiplex PCR; TCRdb keeps in-frame clones, though not all of them. The sample contains about 53,000 clones, 70% to 90% of which appear only once. Sequencing used PBMCs. The receptors shown here come from a human donor in good health. Some clones in this sample may be carry-over from other donors' samples. Both conserved end residues are part of each CDR3. The order of the fields is clone size, V gene, J gene, D gene, CDR3 protein, CDR3 DNA. The D gene is left open where the match is weak. A row's size may be missing; if present it is once, few, many or a size class.

clone size: few; V gene: TRBV7-9; J gene: TRBJ2-1; D gene: -; CDR3 protein: CASSTREEQFF; CDR3 DNA: TGTGCCAGCAGCACTCGGGAGGAGCAGTTCTTC
clone size: -; V gene: TRBV19; J gene: TRBJ1-6; D gene: -; CDR3 protein: CASSIAPGQFLHF; CDR3 DNA: TGTGCCAGTAGTATTGCCCCAGGCCAGTTCCTCCACTTT
clone size: once; V gene: TRBV4-1; J gene: TRBJ1-4; D gene: TRBD1; CDR3 protein: CASSLDRGQEKLFF; CDR3 DNA: TGCGCCAGCAGCCTAGACAGGGGCCAAGAAAAACTGTTTTTT
clone size: -; V gene: TRBV7-9; J gene: TRBJ2-7; D gene: -; CDR3 protein: CASSLEAGGTGAEQYF; CDR3 DNA: TGTGCCAGCAGCTTAGAGGCGGGGGGAACAGGGGCCGAGCAGTACTTC
clone size: -; V gene: TRBV6-6; J gene: TRBJ2-1; D gene: -; CDR3 protein: CASSPVYEQFF; CDR3 DNA: TGTGCCAGCAGCCCGGTGTATGAGCAGTTCTTC
clone size: -; V gene: TRBV30; J gene: TRBJ1-5; D gene: -; CDR3 protein: CAWSVSAGNQPQHF; CDR3 DNA: TGTGCCTGGAGTGTATCGGCGGGCAATCAGCCCCAGCATTTT
clone size: -; V gene: TRBV4-3; J gene: TRBJ2-2; D gene: TRBD2; CDR3 protein: CASSQKASSGRGNTGELFF; CDR3 DNA: TGCGCCAGCAGCCAAAAAGCTTCTAGCGGGAGGGGTAACACCGGGGAGCTGTTTTTT
clone size: -; V gene: TRBV6-5; J gene: TRBJ1-5; D gene: TRBD1; CDR3 protein: CASSPNGQVHQPQHF; CDR3 DNA: TGTGCCAGCAGCCCCAATGGACAGGTTCATCAGCCCCAGCATTTT
clone size: -; V gene: TRBV7-2; J gene: TRBJ2-7; D gene: TRBD1; CDR3 protein: CASSLQTGEHEQYF; CDR3 DNA: TGTGCCAGCAGCTTACAAACAGGGGAGCACGAGCAGTACTTC
clone size: -; V gene: TRBV30; J gene: TRBJ2-1; D gene: TRBD2; CDR3 protein: CAWNQGAGAANEQFF; CDR3 DNA: TGTGCCTGGAACCAAGGGGCGGGAGCTGCGAATGAGCAGTTCTTC
clone size: -; V gene: TRBV19; J gene: TRBJ2-7; D gene: -; CDR3 protein: CASSTRPGGMYEQYF; CDR3 DNA: TGTGCCAGTAGTACTCGCCCAGGGGGGATGTACGAGCAGTACTTC
clone size: -; V gene: TRBV29-1; J gene: TRBJ2-2; D gene: -; CDR3 protein: CSVGSGVNTGELFF; CDR3 DNA: TGCAGCGTTGGGTCAGGGGTGAACACCGGGGAGCTGTTTTTT
clone size: -; V gene: TRBV6-5; J gene: TRBJ1-1; D gene: TRBD1; CDR3 protein: CASSSRQGRFNTEAFF; CDR3 DNA: TGTGCCAGCAGTTCGCGACAGGGGAGGTTTAACACTGAAGCTTTCTTT
clone size: -; V gene: TRBV5-1; J gene: TRBJ2-1; D gene: -; CDR3 protein: CASSLAGQNNEQFF; CDR3 DNA: TGCGCCAGCAGCTTGGCCGGACAGAACAATGAGCAGTTCTTC
clone size: -; V gene: TRBV4-1; J gene: TRBJ2-1; D gene: -; CDR3 protein: CASSQETRRGNEQFF; CDR3 DNA: TGCGCCAGCAGCCAAGAGACTAGGAGGGGCAATGAGCAGTTCTTC
clone size: few; V gene: TRBV6-1; J gene: TRBJ1-4; D gene: -; CDR3 protein: CASTLLGGDEKLFF; CDR3 DNA: TGTGCCAGCACCCTATTGGGGGGTGATGAAAAACTGTTTTTT
clone size: once; V gene: TRBV23-1; J gene: TRBJ1-2; D gene: -; CDR3 protein: CASSQRIGGIYQAYGYTF; CDR3 DNA: TGCGCCAGCAGTCAGAGGATCGGCGGAATCTACCAAGCTTATGGCTACACCTTC
clone size: few; V gene: TRBV4-3; J gene: TRBJ2-2; D gene: TRBD2; CDR3 protein: CASQTRSSGRMETGELFF; CDR3 DNA: TGCGCCAGCCAAACACGATCTAGCGGGAGGATGGAAACCGGGGAGCTGTTTTTT
clone size: -; V gene: TRBV6-5; J gene: TRBJ1-1; D gene: -; CDR3 protein: CASSYSAGPGTEAFF; CDR3 DNA: TGTGCCAGCAGTTACTCGGCAGGTCCGGGGACTGAAGCTTTCTTT
clone size: -; V gene: TRBV4-3; J gene: TRBJ2-1; D gene: TRBD1; CDR3 protein: CASSYGQEYNEQFF; CDR3 DNA: TGCGCCAGCAGCTATGGACAGGAGTACAATGAGCAGTTCTTC
clone size: -; V gene: TRBV5-4; J gene: TRBJ1-1; D gene: -; CDR3 protein: CASSLIQGSVTEAFF; CDR3 DNA: TGTGCCAGCAGCTTGATTCAGGGGTCGGTCACTGAAGCTTTCTTT
clone size: -; V gene: TRBV6-5; J gene: TRBJ2-7; D gene: TRBD2; CDR3 protein: CASSYQSSGNSYEQYF; CDR3 DNA: TGTGCCAGCAGTTACCAATCTAGCGGAAACTCCTACGAGCAGTACTTC
clone size: -; V gene: TRBV19; J gene: TRBJ2-1; D gene: -; CDR3 protein: CASRTVDYDNEQFF; CDR3 DNA: TGTGCCAGCCGGACAGTCGACTACGACAATGAGCAGTTCTTC
clone size: -; V gene: TRBV11-3; J gene: TRBJ1-2; D gene: TRBD1; CDR3 protein: CASSFSGTGGDYGYTF; CDR3 DNA: TGTGCCAGCAGCTTCTCCGGGACAGGGGGCGACTATGGCTACACCTTC
clone size: -; V gene: TRBV4-1; J gene: TRBJ1-1; D gene: -; CDR3 protein: CASSQERRGGNTEAFF; CDR3 DNA: TGCGCCAGCAGCCAAGAGCGTCGGGGAGGGAACACTGAAGCTTTCTTT
clone size: -; V gene: TRBV5-1; J gene: TRBJ2-2; D gene: TRBD1; CDR3 protein: CAGDHEMMGQGGQEELFF; CDR3 DNA: TGCGCCGGAGACCACGAGATGATGGGACAGGGGGGTCAGGAGGAGCTGTTTTTT